This passage covers 17 T cell receptor beta chains from one sample sequenced in a study of OX40 agonist ivuxolimab in advanced cancers. Some clones are missing from TCRdb's copy, which holds only in-frame ones; the method was immunoSEQ multiplex PCR. The sample holds around 67,000 clones, roughly 85% seen once. The sample was CD4+ or CD8+ T cells sorted from blood, taken in a trial of the OX40 agonist ivuxolimab. These receptors all come from an adult with an advanced solid tumor such as melanoma, head and neck, liver or kidney cancer.

The rearrangement links TRBV6-1 to TRBJ2-5; D gene unclear. In germline, CDR1 is MNHNS, CDR2 SASEGT. V shed 0 bases and J shed 0 bases, with 5 bases lying between them. The CDR3 is 14 residues long. CDR3 nucleotides: TGTGCCAGCAGTGAAGCGGAGTACCAAGAGACCCAGTACTTC. Its translation: CASSEAEYQETQYF.

This chain connects TRBV5-1 to TRBJ2-1; weak D call: TRBD2 (5 bases). V was shortened by 7 bases and J by 5 bases, with 16 bases between the two germline ends. Germline V gives CDR1 SGHRS, CDR2 YFSETQ. The CDR3 totals 14 residues. The CDR3 DNA reads as TGCGCCAGCTCCCCTCCGCGGGCAAACAATGAGCAGTTCTTC. Protein sequence: CASSPPRANNEQFF.

This chain's CDR3 is CASSPPGGGSYEQYF. In DNA, the CDR3 is TGTGCCAGCAGTCCCCCAGGGGGAGGTTCCTACGAGCAGTACTTC. The V call is TRBV6-5, the J call TRBJ2-7; the D gene is possibly TRBD1 (7 bases). The CDR3 is 15 residues long. V lost 5 bases to trimming and J lost 1 base, with 15 bases between them. Germline CDR1 and CDR2: MNHEY and SVGAGI.

The J gene is TRBJ2-5, the V gene TRBV15; either TRBD1 or TRBD2 may supply D (6 bases each). CDR1 is LNHNV, CDR2 YYDKDF, per germline (reference sequence). Trimming left V 2 bases short and J 5 bases short, with 12 bases between. The CDR3 contains 14 residues. CDR3 coding DNA: TGTGCCACCAGCAGAAAGGGGGGCGGGGAGACCCAGTACTTC. This translates into CATSRKGGGETQYF.

The V call is TRBV28, the J call TRBJ2-3; D tentatively reads TRBD1 or TRBD2 (5 bases each). Germline assignment: CDR1 MDHEN and CDR2 SYDVKM. This CDR3 comprises 15 residues. The V gene lost 6 bases and the J gene lost 2 bases, with 15 bases spanning the gap. The CDR3 coding sequence is TGTGCCAGCAGCACGGAACTAGGGGTCACAGATACGCAGTATTTT. This encodes CASSTELGVTDTQYF.

The CDR3 region has the DNA TGTGCCAGCAGATCCCTCACTAGCGGGGGAACAGATACGCAGTATTTT. Its translation: CASRSLTSGGTDTQYF. The J gene is TRBJ2-3, the V gene TRBV27; the match to TRBD2 covers 11 bases. The CDR3 covers 16 residues. Germline-derived CDR1 and CDR2 are MNHEY and SMNVEV (reference sequence). The V segment lost 6 bases and the J segment 3 bases; nucleotides outside the gene matches: 8.

The gene calls are TRBV2 and TRBJ1-5; no clear D gene. The germline V gene has CDR1 SNHLY and CDR2 FYNNEI. Trimming cost V 2 bases and J 5 bases, with 7 bases left between them. CDR3 length equals 13 residues. CDR3 protein: CASSENQHQPQHF. The DNA for the CDR3 is TGTGCCAGCAGTGAAAACCAGCATCAGCCCCAGCATTTT.

The V gene is TRBV6-1, the J gene TRBJ1-5; 7 bases align to TRBD1. The junction had 7 bases not matched to a gene; V was cut back by 10 bases and J by 1 base. This CDR3 spans 14 amino acids. Germline V CDR1 and CDR2: MNHNS, SASEGT. The CDR3: CATRTGQSNQPQHF. The CDR3 nucleotides are TGTGCCACCCGAACGGGACAGAGCAATCAGCCCCAGCATTTT.

This chain connects TRBV28 to TRBJ2-2, with 10 bases identical to TRBD2. The CDR3 totals 17 residues. Germline loops: CDR1 MDHEN, CDR2 SYDVKM. J was trimmed by 3 bases and V by 6 bases; bases with no gene match: 10. CDR3 amino acids: CASSKRSGRAYTGELFF. CDR3 DNA sequence: TGTGCCAGCAGCAAAAGGAGCGGGAGGGCGTACACCGGGGAGCTGTTTTTT.

J is TRBJ2-5 and V is TRBV9; no definite D call. The ends were cut back, 0 bases at V and 5 bases at J, with 5 bases in the middle. Germline CDR1 and CDR2: SGDLS and YYNGEE. This CDR3 has 12 residues. This CDR3 reads CASSVGDETQYF. CDR3 bases: TGTGCCAGCAGCGTAGGAGATGAGACCCAGTACTTC.

V gene TRBV28 combines with J gene TRBJ2-3; TRBD1 is a possible D gene (6 bases). There are 12 residues in the CDR3. V lost 8 bases and J lost 5, with 11 bases in between. Germline CDR1 and CDR2: MDHEN and SYDVKM. The CDR3 loop reads CASETGGDTQYF. The CDR3 DNA reads as TGTGCCAGCGAGACAGGCGGAGATACGCAGTATTTT. Combining the CDR3 with reference TRBV28 and TRBJ2-3 gives the whole variable domain DVKVTQSSRYLVKRTGEKVFLECVQDMDHENMFWYRQDPGLGLRLIYFSYDVKMKEKGDIPEGYSVSREKKERFSLILESASTNQTSMYLCASETGGDTQYFGPGTRLTVL.

V and J are TRBV6-5 and TRBJ2-5; a possible D gene is TRBD2 (6 bases). The CDR3 contains 15 residues. CDR1 is MNHEY and CDR2 is SVGAGI in the germline V gene. The V end was cut by 0 bases, the J end by 5 bases, with 13 bases between. CDR3 amino acids: CASSYSRGGEETQYF. CDR3 nucleotides: TGTGCCAGCAGTTACTCGAGGGGCGGGGAGGAGACCCAGTACTTC.

This clone occurred once. V gene TRBV5-4 combines with J gene TRBJ2-1; possible D gene TRBD2, 6 bases. V was shortened by 4 bases and J by 10 bases, with 18 bases between the two germline ends. The CDR3 is made up of 14 amino acids. CDR1 is SGHNT and CDR2 is YYREEE in the germline V gene (reference sequence). In DNA form, the CDR3 reads TGTGCCAGCAGCCCTACGACTAGATCAGGGGAGCAGTTCTTC. This sequence encodes CASSPTTRSGEQFF.

V and J are TRBV18 and TRBJ1-6; D is possibly TRBD1 (5 bases). Between the trimmed V and J ends, which lost 4 bases and 5 bases, there was a span of 15 bases. This CDR3 spans 16 amino acids. Germline lookup yields CDR1 KGHSH and CDR2 LQKENI. The CDR3 region has the DNA TGTGCCAGCTCACACGGGGGACCCGGAGATAATTCACCCCTCCACTTT. It is translated as CASSHGGPGDNSPLHF.

This clone was detected only a few times. The chain employs TRBV4-1 and TRBJ1-5, with 7 nucleotides matching TRBD1. V shed 1 base, J shed 3 bases, and the junction held 9 bases outside the gene matches. The CDR3 covers 17 residues. Germline assignment: CDR1 MGHRA and CDR2 YSYEKL. The CDR3 here is CASSQGWQQGNNQPQHF. The CDR3 region has the DNA TGCGCCAGCAGCCAAGGCTGGCAACAGGGGAACAATCAGCCCCAGCATTTT.

This sequence joins TRBV7-6 and TRBJ1-1; 7 bases agree with TRBD1. V lost 3 bases and J lost 0; bases outside the gene matches: 1. In germline, CDR1 is SGHVS, CDR2 FNYEAQ. The CDR3 loop spans 14 amino acids. CDR3 sequence: CASSFGTVNTEAFF. CDR3 in DNA: TGTGCCAGCAGCTTCGGGACAGTGAACACTGAAGCTTTCTTT.

This clone was picked up one time. The chain employs TRBV5-1 and TRBJ2-7; no clear D gene. Trimming took off 1 base at V and 0 bases at J, with 8 bases between the two ends. The CDR3 runs 14 residues. Germline loops: CDR1 SGHRS, CDR2 YFSETQ. CDR3 nucleotide sequence: TGCGCCAGCAGCTTGCCGGAAAGCTCCTACGAGCAGTACTTC. Its translation: CASSLPESSYEQYF.